This TCR beta chain was documented in a study of radiotherapy plus CTLA-4 blockade in lung cancer. Study-level findings and limits: Among blood TCR repertoires after radiotherapy plus ipilimumab, tumor-derived clones expanded. Alongside interferon-beta, early blood T cell clone dynamics were reportedly the best predictor of response.

Repertoires were generated with immunoSEQ multiplex PCR, while TCRdb's copy carries only in-frame clones and drops some. In the table there are roughly 30,000 clones, 70% to 80% of which are singletons. A remark on this clone: Its antigen is currently unknown.

Patients had chemo-refractory metastatic non-small-cell lung cancer and received focal radiation plus CTLA-4 blockade that used ipilimumab. In germline, CDR1 is MDHEN, CDR2 SYDVKM. The CDR3 is 13 residues long. The V and J ends lost 6 bases and 7 bases, in that order; junction bases with no gene match: 5. Specimen: peripheral blood, collected from a patient treated with radiotherapy plus ipilimumab. The V gene is TRBV28, the J gene TRBJ1-2, with 10 bases matching TRBD1. This TCR came from a human donor with non-small cell lung cancer who had stable disease on radiotherapy plus ipilimumab. The CDR3 region is CASSFDRGLGYTF. CDR3 sequence (DNA): TGTGCCAGCAGCTTTGACAGGGGGCTTGGCTACACCTTC.